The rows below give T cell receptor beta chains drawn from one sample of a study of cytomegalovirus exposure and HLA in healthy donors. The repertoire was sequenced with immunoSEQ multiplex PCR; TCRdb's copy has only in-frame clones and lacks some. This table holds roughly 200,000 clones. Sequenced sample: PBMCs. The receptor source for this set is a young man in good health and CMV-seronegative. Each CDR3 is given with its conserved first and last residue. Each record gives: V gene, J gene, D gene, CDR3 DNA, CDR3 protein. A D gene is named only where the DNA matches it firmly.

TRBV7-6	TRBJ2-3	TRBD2	TGTGCCAGCAGCACCGGGACTAGCGGGGGGGTCGACCAGTCGTCCCGATATACGCAGTATTTT	CASSTGTSGGVDQSSRYTQYF
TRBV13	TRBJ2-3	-	TGTGCCAGCAGCTTGGACTGGGCCGTGGATACGCAGTATTTT	CASSLDWAVDTQYF
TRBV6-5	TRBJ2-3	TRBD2	TGTGCCAGCAGTTCCCCCCGGGGAGCGGGGGGGGGTACGCAGTATTTT	CASSSPRGAGGGTQYF
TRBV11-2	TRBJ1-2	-	TGTGCCAGCAGCTTAGATGGGACTAGTGTACCTGGCTACACCTTC	CASSLDGTSVPGYTF
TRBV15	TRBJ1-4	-	TGTGCCACCAGGCCAGGGATGAGTGAAAAACTGTTTTTT	CATRPGMSEKLFF
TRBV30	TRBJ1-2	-	TGTGCCTGGAGTCAATCGGTAAACTATGGCTACACCTTC	CAWSQSVNYGYTF
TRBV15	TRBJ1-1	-	TGTGCCACCAGCAGAGATCGACAGAAAGCTTTCTTT	CATSRDRQKAFF
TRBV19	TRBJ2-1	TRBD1	TGTGCCAGTATCGACAGGGGAAACAATGAGCAGTTCTTC	CASIDRGNNEQFF
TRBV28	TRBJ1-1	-	TGTGCCAGCAGTTTAGGGGGGATGAACACTGAAGCTTTCTTT	CASSLGGMNTEAFF
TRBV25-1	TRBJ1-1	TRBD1	TGTGCCAGCAGTGGGGATTACAGGGGTGGAGGGAACACTGAAGCTTTCTTT	CASSGDYRGGGNTEAFF
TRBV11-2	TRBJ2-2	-	TGTGCCAGCAGCACCGGGAACCTTAACACCGGGGAGCTGTTTTTT	CASSTGNLNTGELFF
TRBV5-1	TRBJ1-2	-	TGCGCCAGCAGGCCCCTGGCAGGGGATGGCTACACCTTC	CASRPLAGDGYTF
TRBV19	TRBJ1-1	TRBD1	TGTGCCAGCCTAAACGGGGACAGGGTCCCCACTGAAGCTTTCTTT	CASLNGDRVPTEAFF
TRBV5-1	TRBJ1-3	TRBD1	TGCGCCAGCAGCTTGTTGGACAGGACCTCTGGAAACACCATATATTTT	CASSLLDRTSGNTIYF
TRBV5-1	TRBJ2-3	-	TGCGCCAGCAGCCCCGGCGAGGGGGTCACAGATACGCAGTATTTT	CASSPGEGVTDTQYF
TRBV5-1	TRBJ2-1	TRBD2	TGCGCCAGCACAGCGGGGGGCTCCTACAATGAGCAGTTCTTC	CASTAGGSYNEQFF
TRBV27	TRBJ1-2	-	TGTGCCAGCAGTGGGGGAGGGGTTAGCTATGGCTACACCTTC	CASSGGGVSYGYTF
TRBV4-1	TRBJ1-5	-	TGCGCCAGCAGCCAAACAGGTATCAGCAATCAGCCCCAGCATTTT	CASSQTGISNQPQHF
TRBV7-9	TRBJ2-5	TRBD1	TGTGCCAGCAGCTTTAAACGGGACAGCCTCCAAGAGACCCAGTACTTC	CASSFKRDSLQETQYF
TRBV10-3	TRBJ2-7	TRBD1	TGTGCCATCAGTATTGGGACAGGGCGGAGGGACGAGCAGTACTTC	CAISIGTGRRDEQYF
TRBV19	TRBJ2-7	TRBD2	TGTGCCAGTAGTAGGGGGGGTGAAGGCGAGCAGTACTTC	CASSRGGEGEQYF
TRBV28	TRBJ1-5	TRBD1	TGTGCCAGCAGTCCCGGGACAGTCAATCAGCCCCAGCATTTT	CASSPGTVNQPQHF
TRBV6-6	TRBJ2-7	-	TGTGCCAGCAGAGCGACAGGAGAAAGCTCCTACGAGCAGTACTTC	CASRATGESSYEQYF
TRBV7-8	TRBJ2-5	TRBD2	TGTGCCAGCAGCGCCCACAGATCGACTAGCGGGGGGGAGACCCAGTACTTC	CASSAHRSTSGGETQYF
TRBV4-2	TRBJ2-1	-	TGTGCCAGCATGGGCAGTCCCTACAATGAGCAGTTCTTC	CASMGSPYNEQFF
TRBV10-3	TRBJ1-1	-	TGTGCCATCAGTGAGTCAAGAGGGTTCAACACTGAAGCTTTCTTT	CAISESRGFNTEAFF
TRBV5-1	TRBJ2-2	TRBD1	TGCGCCAGCAGCCCGGGACAGGACCAATATCGGGACACCGGGGAGCTGTTTTTT	CASSPGQDQYRDTGELFF
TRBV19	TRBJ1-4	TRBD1	TGTGCCAGTAGTGGATTAGGGACAGCAACTGTCGCAAGTAATGAAAAACTGTTTTTT	CASSGLGTATVASNEKLFF
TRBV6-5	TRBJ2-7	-	TGTGCCAGCAGTTACGGGCTCTCCGCCGGGACCTACGAGCAGTACTTC	CASSYGLSAGTYEQYF
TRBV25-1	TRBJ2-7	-	TGTGCCAGCAGGGGGCCGAAAATTTACGAGCAGTACTTC	CASRGPKIYEQYF
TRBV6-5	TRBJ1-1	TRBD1	TGTGCCAGCAGACAGGGGGATAATTGGAACACTGAAGCTTTCTTT	CASRQGDNWNTEAFF
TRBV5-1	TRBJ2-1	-	TGCGCCAGCAGCTTGCCCCAGGGGGGCGTGAGCAATGAGCAGTTCTTC	CASSLPQGGVSNEQFF
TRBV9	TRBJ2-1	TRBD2	TGTGCCAGCAGCTTCCTAGCGGGAGGCGAGAATGAGCAGTTCTTC	CASSFLAGGENEQFF
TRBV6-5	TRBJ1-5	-	TGTGCCAGCAGCTCCGGTTATAGCAATCAGCCCCAGCATTTT	CASSSGYSNQPQHF
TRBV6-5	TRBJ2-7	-	TGTGCCAGCAGTTACGGCGGGGCCGTAGGCACCGAGCAGTACTTC	CASSYGGAVGTEQYF
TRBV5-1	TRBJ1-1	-	TGCGCCAGCAGCTCGGGGATGAACACTGAAGCTTTCTTT	CASSSGMNTEAFF
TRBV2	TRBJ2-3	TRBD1	TGTGCCAGCAGTGAAGCGAACAGGGGGCTAGGCACAGATACGCAGTATTTT	CASSEANRGLGTDTQYF
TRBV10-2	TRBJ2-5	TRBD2	TGCGCCAGCAGTGACCCGGGACTAGCGGGAGAGACCCAGTACTTC	CASSDPGLAGETQYF
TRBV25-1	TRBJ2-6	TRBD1	TGTGCCAGCAGTGACCCGACAGGGTCTGGGGCCAACGTCCTGACTTTC	CASSDPTGSGANVLTF
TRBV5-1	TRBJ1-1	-	TGCGCCAGCAAAAGGGTCCGGTTAGGGGTGAACACTGAAGCTTTCTTT	CASKRVRLGVNTEAFF
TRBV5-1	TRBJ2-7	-	TGCGCCAGCAGCATTTCGACAGGCCTCGACTACGAGCAGTACTTC	CASSISTGLDYEQYF
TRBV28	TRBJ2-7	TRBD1	TGTGCCAGCAGTTCTCGTGCCGGGACAGGGAGCTTCGAGCAGTACTTC	CASSSRAGTGSFEQYF
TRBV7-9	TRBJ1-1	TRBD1	TGTGCCAGCAGCTTAGCCGACAGGGGAAAAGCTTTCTTT	CASSLADRGKAFF
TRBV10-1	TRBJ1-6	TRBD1	TGCGCCAGCAGTCGACAGGGTAATTCACCCCTCCACTTT	CASSRQGNSPLHF
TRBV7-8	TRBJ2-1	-	TGTGCCAGCAGCTTAGGAGGGATTGAGCAGTTCTTC	CASSLGGIEQFF